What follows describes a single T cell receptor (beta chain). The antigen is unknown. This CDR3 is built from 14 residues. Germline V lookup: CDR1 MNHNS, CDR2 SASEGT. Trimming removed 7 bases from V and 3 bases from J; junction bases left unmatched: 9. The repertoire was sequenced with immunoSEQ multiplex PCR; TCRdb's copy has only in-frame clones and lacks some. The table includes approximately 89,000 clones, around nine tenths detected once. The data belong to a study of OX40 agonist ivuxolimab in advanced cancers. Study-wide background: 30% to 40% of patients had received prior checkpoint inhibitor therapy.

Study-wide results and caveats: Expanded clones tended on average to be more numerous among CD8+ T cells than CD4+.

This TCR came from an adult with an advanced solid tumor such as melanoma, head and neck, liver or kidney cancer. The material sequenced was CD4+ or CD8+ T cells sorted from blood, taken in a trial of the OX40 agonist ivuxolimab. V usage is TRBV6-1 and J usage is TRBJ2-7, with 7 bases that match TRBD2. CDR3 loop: CASTQTSRDYEQYF. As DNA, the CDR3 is TGTGCCAGCACCCAGACTAGCAGGGACTACGAGCAGTACTTC.